This TCR beta chain was captured in a study of identical twins (dated by TCRdb to the mid-2010s). Concerning the study at large: TCR alpha and beta repertoires from monozygotic twins, unrelated adults of various ages and cord blood were deep-sequenced to test whether fetal clonotypes persist. To rule out contamination, replicate twin experiments were performed at different times with different library preparation protocols.

Library creation used 5' RACE. TCRdb lists the instrument as Illumina HiSeq 2000. Template switching introduced a universal primer binding site; the final cDNA contained a unique molecular identifier, enabling accurate counting of TCR cDNA molecules. Specific primers in the conserved constant-segment region were used to synthesize first-strand cDNA for TCR alpha and beta chains. To control for contamination, every cDNA library carried two barcodes: a SMART-Mk sample barcode plus Illumina barcodes. TruSeq adapter sequences, together with Illumina sample barcodes, were added in two successive PCR steps. The Illumina HiSeq platform was used with custom primers to sequence TCR alpha and beta cDNA libraries. As for how the authors treated the data: Raw reads were processed with MiGEC to extract unique molecular identifiers, and MiXCR was used to determine CDR3 positions. For each individual, recombination models were inferred using an EM algorithm with the repgenHMM and IGoR tools. Shared clonotypes were analyzed with the tcR package in R, and sharing was normalized by the product of cloneset sizes. To study raw recombination without the effects of thymic and clonal selection, out-of-frame nonproductive sequences were analyzed. TCRdb's own reprocessing of the public reads used fastp at Q25 and MiXCR and kept productive beta chains. Every entry covers one CDR3 protein and lists the most common genes and DNA from its rows. TCRdb, not the original authors, processed these V and J calls. This sample gives about 100,000 distinct CDR3 sequences in total; 5.9% of them show up just once. Approximately 12% of the sample is taken by the ten largest.

The paper as a whole reports these results and caveats: Excess twin sharing in beta out-of-frame sequences was weaker because fewer shared sequences lowered the signal-to-noise ratio. Invariant T cells such as MAIT and iNKT could partly confound zero-insertion analyses, although diverse VJ usage argued against such confounding for most clonotypes. Fewer insertions were carried by abundant cord blood beta clonotypes; a weaker similar trend was observed in young adult naive repertoires, while no such trend was observed in memory repertoires. Out-of-frame TCR alpha sharing in monozygotic twins was systematically underestimated by recombination models, whereas sharing between unrelated individuals was in agreement with the recombination models. Because the same donors could not be followed over many years, the conclusions relied on cross-sectional statistical analysis. Compared with coincidental sharing between unrelated individuals, out-of-frame TCR alpha sequences shared between twins had an excess of sequences with low generation probability.

This clonotype was counted many times. This clone's antigen is unknown. Qualities for individual bases were not recorded, and no much larger clone is one base off. CDR1 and CDR2, looked up from the germline V gene, are SGDLS and YYNGEE. The V end loses 2 bases and the J end loses 1 base, and a stretch of 15 bases separates them. From its cysteine to its phenylalanine, the CDR3 spans 16 amino acids. Just the 48-base CDR3 DNA is kept, in frame starting at base 1. Every donor was a healthy Caucasian. Using Miltenyi CD45RO+ enrichment and human naive T-cell isolation kits, memory (CD45RO+) and naive T cells were isolated from PBMC.

The sample was memory T cells sorted from blood. The cell subset or site label for this specimen denotes: CD45RO+ enriched T cells. The rearranged segments are TRBV9 and TRBJ1-1; TRBD1 is perhaps the D gene, given 5 matching bases. The receptor comes from a woman between 50 and 59 years old in good health. DNA sequence: TGTGCCAGCAGCGTTCTCATCTCGCAGGGGAACACTGAAGCTTTCTTT. Translated, this gives CASSVLISQGNTEAFF.